This is a list of T cell receptor beta chains from one sample in a study of response to subunit inactivated influenza vaccine. TCRdb passed the RT-PCR reads through MiXCR, listing each CDR3 protein once. The data contain about 700,000 distinct CDR3 sequences, approximately 15% of them singletons. Sequences were derived from PBMCs from blood, sampled roughly 12 days after vaccination. These receptors came from a man aged 45 to 65 who received an inactivated influenza vaccine. Each CDR3 is given with its conserved first and last residue. The D gene is left open where the match is weak. For some rows the clone size is stated as once, few or many, or as a class when expanded; others skip it.

NA TRBJ2-1 TRBV7-2 NA 14 TGTGCCAGCGCTCAAATGGGCAGCGTCAATGAGCAGTTCTTC CASAQMGSVNEQFF
few TRBJ1-4 TRBV7-8 NA 14 TGTGCCAGCAGCTTACCCCACAGTCGTGAAAAACTGTTTTTT CASSLPHSREKLFF
few TRBJ1-3 TRBV27 NA 14 TGTGCCAGCAGTCGTGCGGGGTATGGAAACACCATATATTTT CASSRAGYGNTIYF
NA TRBJ2-1 TRBV20-1 NA 12 TGCAGTGCTAGAGATCCGTTCAATGAGCAGTTCTTC CSARDPFNEQFF
many TRBJ2-5 TRBV12-3/TRBV12-4 NA 14 TGTGCCAGCAGTCCAAGGGACGGATCAATTGTCCAGTACTTC CASSPRDGSIVQYF
NA TRBJ1-1 TRBV27 TRBD1 14 TGTGCCAGCAGTTTATTACAGGGGTCCACTGAAGCTTTCTTT CASSLLQGSTEAFF
NA TRBJ2-7 TRBV11-2 TRBD2 19 TGTGCCAGCAGCTATATTAATGGACTCCTAGCGGTAAACTCCTACGAGCAGTACTTC CASSYINGLLAVNSYEQYF
few TRBJ2-7 TRBV25-1 TRBD1 14 TGTGCCAGCACCACGGACAGGGGGGACTACGAGCAGTACTTC CASTTDRGDYEQYF
NA TRBJ2-1 TRBV23-1 NA 15 TGCGCCAGCAGTCATCCCGGGGCCTACTACAATGAGCAGTTCTTC CASSHPGAYYNEQFF
NA TRBJ2-1 TRBV12-5 TRBD2 16 TGTGCTAGTGGTTGGGGACTAGCGGAGGGGTACAATGAGCAGTTCTTC CASGWGLAEGYNEQFF
many TRBJ2-3 TRBV7-2 TRBD2 16 TGTGCCAGCAGCCGCTTAGCGGGAGGAGGAGTAGATACGCAGTATTTT CASSRLAGGGVDTQYF
NA TRBJ2-1 TRBV4-1 NA 14 TGCGCCAGCAGCCGGGGAACAGTGGATAATGAGCAGTTCTTC CASSRGTVDNEQFF
few TRBJ2-4 TRBV7-2 NA 15 TGTGCCAGCAGCTTAGGTCCAGGAGAAGGAAACATTCAGTACTTC CASSLGPGEGNIQYF
once TRBJ1-3 TRBV9 TRBD1 16 TGTGCCAGCAGCCCCCGACAGGGATCCTCTGGAAACACCATATATTTT CASSPRQGSSGNTIYF
NA TRBJ1-1 TRBV6-2/TRBV6-3 TRBD1 17 TGTGCCAGCAGCTCCACTTTCCGACAGGGCGCCGGCGGGGCCGCTTTCTTT CASSSTFRQGAGGAAFF
NA TRBJ2-1 TRBV11-1 TRBD2 15 TGTGCCAGCAGCTTCGGACTAGCGGGAGGTTATGAGCAGTTCTTC CASSFGLAGGYEQFF
few TRBJ2-5 TRBV15 NA 12 TGTGCCACCAGTCCGGCCCAAGAGACCCAGTACTTC CATSPAQETQYF
few TRBJ1-3 TRBV11-2 TRBD1 17 TGTGCCAGCAGCTCCCCCCGGACAGGCGACTCTGGAAACACCATATATTTT CASSSPRTGDSGNTIYF
NA TRBJ1-2 TRBV29-1 NA 13 TGCAGCGTTGAAGATCGGGACCACTATGGCTACACCTTC CSVEDRDHYGYTF
few TRBJ2-7 TRBV11-2 NA 14 TGTGCCAGCAGCTTAGGGTGGGGGTATGGCGAGCAGTACTTC CASSLGWGYGEQYF
many TRBJ1-6 TRBV30 NA 14 TGTGCCTGGAGGTCGGGACGGATGGGAGCGCCCCTCCACTTT CAWRSGRMGAPLHF
NA TRBJ2-1 TRBV20-1 NA 12 TGCAGTGCTAGACAGGGTTTTTATGAGCAGTTCTTC CSARQGFYEQFF
NA TRBJ2-3 TRBV11-1 NA 15 TGTGCCAGCAGCTCAACTCAGGGGAGCACAGATACGCAGTATTTT CASSSTQGSTDTQYF
NA TRBJ2-4 TRBV28 TRBD2 18 TGTGCCAGCAGTGTACCGGGACTAGCGGGAGCGGCCAAAAACATTCAGTACTTC CASSVPGLAGAAKNIQYF
NA TRBJ1-1 TRBV15 NA 16 TGTGCCACCAGCAGAGAATATGTTTCCTTGAACACTGAAGCTTTCTTT CATSREYVSLNTEAFF
NA TRBJ1-6 TRBV11-2 NA 17 TGTGCCAGCAGCGACGACAGGCCCAGATCCTATAATTCACCCCTCCACTTT CASSDDRPRSYNSPLHF